This passage covers 26 T cell receptor beta chains from one sample sequenced in a study of human T cells and chemical hapten exposure. The time point here: patch test 3, about 24 weeks after DPC sensitization. Sample treatment: therapeutic diphenylcyclopropenone sensitization with weekly scalp DPC. TCRdb itself ran the RACE reads through MiXCR, one entry per CDR3 protein. The sample lists some 64,000 distinct CDR3 sequences, around 10% seen once, with around 2.1% in the top ten. Source: whole blood, taken in connection with sensitization to the hapten diphenylcyclopropenone (DPC). These receptors all stem from a woman younger than 45 with alopecia areata. Some clones in this sample may be carry-over from other donors' samples.

The rearrangement links TRBV28 to TRBJ1-5; the D is unclear. V was shortened by 6 bases and J by 2 bases, with 14 bases between the two germline ends. In germline, CDR1 is MDHEN, CDR2 SYDVKM. The CDR3 extends over 15 amino acids. CDR3 amino acids: CASRGLVTGNQPQHF. The DNA of the CDR3 is TGTGCCAGCAGGGGTCTGGTTACGGGCAATCAGCCCCAGCATTTT.

At least ten counts were recorded for this clonotype. The chain couples TRBV12-3 or TRBV12-4 to TRBJ1-1; D is unclear. This CDR3 has 13 amino acids. Trimming removed 6 bases from V and 7 bases from J, with 15 bases in between. DNA for the CDR3: TGTGCCAGCAGCACATCACCGGGGAATGAAGCTTTCTTT. Translated: CASSTSPGNEAFF.

This clonotype was seen repeatedly, ten times or more. The V gene is TRBV19, the J gene TRBJ2-3, with D unclear. The germline CDR1 and CDR2 sequences are LNHDA and SQIVND (reference sequence). Trimming shortened V by 1 base and J by 0 bases, and 8 bases separated the two germline ends. The CDR3 has 15 amino acids. CDR3 sequence: CASSIGQISTDTQYF. CDR3 bases: TGTGCCAGTAGTATAGGGCAGATAAGCACAGATACGCAGTATTTT.

This clonotype was counted only a few times. The CDR3: CSANTPGSTEAFF. The DNA of the CDR3 is TGCAGTGCTAATACCCCGGGGAGCACTGAAGCTTTCTTT. The chain employs TRBV20-1 and TRBJ1-1; D remains unclear. Trimming took off 4 bases at V and 4 bases at J, with 13 bases between the two ends. The CDR3 length is 13 residues. The germline gives CDR1 DFQATT, CDR2 SNEGSKA (reference sequence).

The rearrangement joins TRBV4-1 to TRBJ2-7, with TRBD2 matching 7 bases. V was clipped by 1 base and J by 5 bases; unmatched bases: 5. This CDR3 contains 14 residues. Germline-derived CDR1 and CDR2 are MGHRA and YSYEKL. CDR3 sequence: CASSQAAGDDEQYF. DNA for the CDR3: TGCGCCAGCAGCCAAGCCGCGGGAGATGACGAGCAGTACTTC.

This clonotype has just a few counts. The rearrangement links TRBV2 to TRBJ1-5; no clear D gene. V lost 8 bases and J lost 6, with 14 bases in between. Germline V gene sequence: CDR1 SNHLY, CDR2 FYNNEI. The CDR3 consists of 13 residues. CDR3 protein: CASGAGKTQPQHF. The CDR3, as DNA: TGTGCCAGCGGAGCAGGCAAGACTCAGCCCCAGCATTTT.

This clonotype was observed a handful of times. This chain joins TRBV24-1 and TRBJ2-1; no clear D. The germline gives CDR1 KGHDR, CDR2 SFDVKD. The CDR3 has 13 residues. V lost 2 bases and J lost 4, with 5 bases in between. This CDR3 is CATSDWEYNEQFF. CDR3 DNA: TGTGCCACCAGTGATTGGGAATACAATGAGCAGTTCTTC.

This clonotype has ten or more counts. The chain uses TRBV2 and TRBJ2-1; 11 bases are a match to TRBD2. The CDR3 loop spans 15 amino acids. V shed 6 bases, J shed 5 bases, and the junction held 6 bases outside the gene matches. Germline CDR1 reads SNHLY; CDR2 reads FYNNEI. CDR3 loop: CASRRGLAGNNEQFF. The CDR3 DNA follows: TGTGCCAGCAGACGCGGACTAGCGGGTAACAATGAGCAGTTCTTC. Based on the CDR3 plus reference TRBV2 and TRBJ2-1, the full variable domain is EPEVTQTPSHQVTQMGQEVILRCVPISNHLYFYWYRQILGQKVEFLVSFYNNEISEKSEIFDDQFSVERPDGSNFTLKIRSTKLEDSAMYFCASRRGLAGNNEQFFGPGTRLTVL.

CDR3: CASSYSRQRGLRSTDTQYF. As DNA, the CDR3 is TGTGCCAGCAGTTACTCGCGCCAGAGGGGGCTTCGATCCACAGATACGCAGTATTTT. The chain carries TRBV6-5 and TRBJ2-3; 7 bases map to TRBD1. V trimming: 0 bases; J trimming: 2 bases; junction bases outside the gene matches: 14. Germline CDR1 is MNHEY and CDR2 is SVGAGI. The CDR3 totals 19 residues.

The V call is TRBV30, the J call TRBJ2-3; D is tentatively TRBD1 or TRBD2 (5 bases each). The CDR3 loop spans 10 amino acids. Looked up from germline, CDR1 is GTSNPN and CDR2 is SVGIG (reference sequence). V was shortened by 7 bases and J by 6 bases, with 8 bases between the two germline ends. The CDR3 region is CALGVDTQYF. The CDR3 nucleotides are TGTGCCTTGGGGGTGGATACGCAGTATTTT.

The sample holds a few counts of this clonotype. The chain combines TRBV28 with TRBJ2-3; a weak D match, TRBD2 (6 bases). The CDR3 covers 12 residues. Per the germline V gene, CDR1 is MDHEN and CDR2 is SYDVKM. V lost 11 bases and J lost 0, with 9 bases in between. The CDR3 DNA reads TGTGCCCATGGGACTAGCACAGATACGCAGTATTTT. The encoded protein is CAHGTSTDTQYF.

This clonotype has ten or more counts. The V gene is TRBV24-1, the J gene TRBJ2-1; 11 positions agree with TRBD2. The CDR3 totals 15 residues. Per germline, CDR1 KGHDR and CDR2 SFDVKD. The trim removed 1 base at V and 7 bases at J, leaving 2 bases unmatched. In DNA, the CDR3 is TGTGCCACCAGTGATTTCCCTAGCGGGGGGAATGAGCAGTTCTTC. Its translation: CATSDFPSGGNEQFF.

The count of this clonotype is one. The CDR3 does not close with the conserved phenylalanine or tryptophan, likely indicating a read error. V is TRBV24-1 and J is TRBJ2-3; a weak D match, TRBD2 (5 bases). Germline-derived CDR1 and CDR2 are KGHDR and SFDVKD. This CDR3 has 13 residues. Trimming left V 5 bases short and J 9 bases short, with 14 bases between. The CDR3 is CATSVNMGDTQYS. The CDR3 DNA follows: TGTGCCACCAGTGTTAATATGGGAGACACGCAGTATTCT.

This chain connects TRBV29-1 to TRBJ2-3, with a tentative D call TRBD1 (5 bases). Germline lookup yields CDR1 SQVTM and CDR2 ANQGSEA. The CDR3 runs 14 residues. Trimming stripped 6 bases from V and 3 bases from J, with 16 bases between. The CDR3 reads CSVLVQGMTDTQYF. CDR3 in DNA: TGCAGCGTCCTGGTCCAGGGAATGACAGATACGCAGTATTTT.

This sequence joins TRBV5-7 and TRBJ1-1; D gene unclear. TRBV5-7 is identified as an open reading frame with a role that is uncertain. The germline V and J ends were trimmed by 5 bases and 1 base, with 12 bases remaining between them. The CDR3 has 14 amino acids. CDR3 bases: TGTGCCAGCAGAAGACAACTCCCGAACACTGAAGCTTTCTTT. Its protein product is CASRRQLPNTEAFF.

Only a few counts were recorded for this clonotype. This chain uses TRBV29-1 with TRBJ2-3; 10 nucleotides agree with TRBD2. V dropped 4 bases and J dropped 10; count of bases not matched to a gene: 11. Germline V lookup: CDR1 SQVTM, CDR2 ANQGSEA. The CDR3 has 14 residues. CDR3 coding DNA: TGCAGCGTTGCCACTAGCGGGGTTAGGGATCCGCAGTATTTT. Translating it yields CSVATSGVRDPQYF.

This clonotype occurred a few times. V gene TRBV10-3 combines with J gene TRBJ1-1; maybe TRBD1 (5 bases). Germline V CDR1 and CDR2: ENHRY, SYGVKD. The V end lost 4 bases, the J end lost 1 base, and 13 bases lay between the germline ends. The CDR3 runs 15 residues. The CDR3 is CAISAAGAGNTEAFF. In DNA form, the CDR3 reads TGTGCCATCAGTGCCGCTGGGGCGGGGAACACTGAAGCTTTCTTT.

CDR3 in amino acids: CASSLDSGGGWIQYF. CDR3 DNA: TGTGCCAGCAGCTTAGACAGCGGGGGAGGTTGGATTCAGTACTTC. V usage is TRBV11-3 and J usage is TRBJ2-4; the match to TRBD2 covers 8 bases. The germline CDR1 and CDR2 sequences are SGHNT and YENEEA. The CDR3 has 15 residues. V dropped 0 bases and J dropped 10; count of bases not matched to a gene: 8.

This clonotype has more than one count but fewer than ten. The V gene is TRBV6-2 or TRBV6-3, the J gene TRBJ2-7; D is possibly TRBD2 (6 bases). Germline CDR1 reads MNHEY; CDR2 reads SVGEGT. CDR3 length: 13 amino acids. V was clipped by 8 bases and J by 1 base, with 12 bases between them. This CDR3 is CASAPRGSYEQYF. The CDR3 DNA follows: TGTGCCAGCGCCCCCCGGGGGTCCTACGAGCAGTACTTC.

This chain connects TRBV5-1 to TRBJ1-3; 9 bases are a match to TRBD1. Trimming took 0 bases from V and 2 from J; bases not matched to a gene: 3. Germline V gene lookup returns CDR1 SGHRS and CDR2 YFSETQ. This CDR3 region has 16 residues. The CDR3 region is CASSLERDRAGNTIYF. CDR3 nucleotide sequence: TGCGCCAGCAGCTTGGAGAGGGACAGGGCTGGAAACACCATATATTTT.

In nucleotides, the CDR3 is TGTGCCAGCAGTTCCCTAGATCAGCCCCAGCATTTT. Residues: CASSSLDQPQHF. The J gene is TRBJ1-5, the V gene TRBV6-2 or TRBV6-3; D is unclear. V shed 4 bases and J shed 5 bases, with 6 bases lying between them. The CDR3 length is 12 residues. Germline CDR1 and CDR2: MNHEY and SVGEGT.

The chain joins TRBV20-1 to TRBJ1-1; D remains unclear. The CDR3 runs to 12 residues. CDR1 and CDR2 from the germline V gene are DFQATT and SNEGSKA (reference sequence). V was pared by 7 bases and J by 0 bases, with 9 bases between. CDR3 nucleotide sequence: TGCAGTGGGATACAACTGAACACTGAAGCTTTCTTT. Protein product: CSGIQLNTEAFF.

This clonotype was recorded a few times. The chain couples TRBV29-1 to TRBJ2-1, with 10 positions matching TRBD1. V lost 4 bases to trimming and J lost 6 bases; unmatched junction nucleotides: 3. Looked up from germline, CDR1 is SQVTM and CDR2 is ANQGSEA. The CDR3 totals 13 residues. The CDR3 nucleotides read TGCAGCGTTGCCGGGACAGGGGTCAATGAGCAGTTCTTC. Residues: CSVAGTGVNEQFF.

The chain couples TRBV20-1 to TRBJ2-4; no firm D call. Trimming cost V 3 bases and J 1 base, with 10 bases left between them. Per germline, CDR1 DFQATT and CDR2 SNEGSKA (reference sequence). The CDR3 has 14 amino acids. CDR3: CSASGRIAKNIQYF. Here the CDR3 DNA reads TGCAGTGCTAGTGGTCGGATTGCCAAAAACATTCAGTACTTC.

The chain carries TRBV2 and TRBJ2-7, with D hard to call. The V end lost 8 bases, the J end lost 1 base, and 6 bases lay between the germline ends. The CDR3 extends over 11 amino acids. Per germline, CDR1 SNHLY and CDR2 FYNNEI. The CDR3 nucleotides read TGTGCCAGCGCCAAGTCCTACGAGCAGTACTTC. It yields the protein CASAKSYEQYF.

This clonotype turned up a few times. The rearrangement joins TRBV28 to TRBJ1-1; no firm D call. Germline V gene sequence: CDR1 MDHEN, CDR2 SYDVKM. Trimming removed 6 bases from V and 8 bases from J, with 13 bases in between. The CDR3 has 12 amino acids. DNA of the CDR3: TGTGCCAGCAGCAAAATAAGGAGGGAAGCTTTCTTT. This codes for CASSKIRREAFF.